The 5 T cell receptor beta chains below were found in one sample sequenced in a study of blood T cell repertoires in COVID-19. Sequenced by immunoSEQ multiplex PCR; TCRdb stores in-frame clones only, minus some. Of a few hundred thousand clones listed, roughly 86% are singletons. Sequenced input: peripheral blood. The receptor source for this set is a young woman with acute or convalescent COVID-19.

CDR3 protein: CASRRQQLTDTQYF. The CDR3 coding sequence is TGTGCCAGCAGGAGACAACAGCTCACAGATACGCAGTATTTT. The chain recombines TRBV7-8 with TRBJ2-3, with D unresolved. The CDR3 extends over 14 amino acids. V shed 6 bases and J shed 2 bases, with 12 bases lying between them. The germline CDR1 and CDR2 sequences are SGHVS and FQNEAQ.

The chain joins TRBV7-3 to TRBJ1-6, with a possible D match to TRBD1 (6 bases). CDR3 length: 13 amino acids. The germline V gene has CDR1 SGHTA and CDR2 FQGTGA. V was cut by 2 bases and J by 8 bases, with 7 bases left in between. This chain's CDR3 is CASSLSGDSPLHF. The CDR3 DNA is TGTGCCAGCAGCTTATCAGGGGATTCACCCCTCCACTTT.

V gene TRBV28 combines with J gene TRBJ1-5; maybe TRBD1 (6 bases). Per the germline V gene, CDR1 is MDHEN and CDR2 is SYDVKM. CDR3 size: 14 residues. V was pared by 2 bases and J by 1 base, with 6 bases between. CDR3 DNA sequence: TGTGCCAGCAGTTTAACAGGGAGCAATCAGCCCCAGCATTTT. This codes for CASSLTGSNQPQHF.

V and J are TRBV9 and TRBJ2-1; 13 nucleotides line up with TRBD2. Germline V CDR1 and CDR2: SGDLS, YYNGEE. V lost 5 bases to trimming and J lost 12 bases; unmatched junction nucleotides: 11. The CDR3 is 15 amino acids. CDR3 region: CASSLGLAGDSRQFF. CDR3 bases: TGTGCCAGCAGTCTAGGACTAGCGGGAGACAGTCGGCAGTTCTTC.

This chain connects TRBV5-1 to TRBJ1-6; the D gene is possibly TRBD1 (5 bases). V was pared by 4 bases and J by 6 bases, with 17 bases between. This CDR3 region has 16 residues. Germline values: CDR1 SGHRS, CDR2 YFSETQ. CDR3 nucleotides: TGCGCCAGCAGCCCGGGGACCGGGACTCCTAATTCACCCCTCCACTTT. Protein product: CASSPGTGTPNSPLHF.